The rows below give T cell receptor beta chains drawn from one sample of a study of T cell responses to AZD1222 COVID-19 vaccine. Data came from immunoSEQ multiplex PCR; TCRdb stores just in-frame clones and leaves some out. The sample lists 120,000 or so clones; over 75% were seen once. The specimen was peripheral blood, collected on day 0 of AZD1222 vaccination. These TCRs come from an adult in good health. Both conserved end residues are part of each CDR3. A D gene is named only where the DNA matches it firmly. The size entry is marked missing in some rows and otherwise reads once, few, many or a size class.

TRBJ1-2	TRBD1	TRBV25-1	NA	CASSSGTGAVVGYTF	TGTGCCAGCAGTTCGGGGACAGGGGCCGTAGTTGGCTACACCTTC
TRBJ1-2	NA	TRBV30	NA	CAWSVRGTNYGYTF	TGTGCCTGGAGTGTACGGGGGACAAACTATGGCTACACCTTC
TRBJ2-1	NA	TRBV11-3	NA	CASSSSFVGFSYNEQFF	TGTGCCAGCAGCTCGTCCTTTGTGGGTTTTTCCTACAATGAGCAGTTCTTC
TRBJ1-5	TRBD1	TRBV6-1	NA	CASSAARDSRNQPQHF	TGTGCCAGCAGTGCAGCGAGGGACAGCCGCAATCAGCCCCAGCATTTT
TRBJ1-5	NA	TRBV10-2	NA	CASSESAGSNQPQHF	TGCGCCAGCAGTGAGTCGGCTGGTAGCAATCAGCCCCAGCATTTT
TRBJ1-3	NA	TRBV5-1	NA	CASGPARSSGNTIYF	TGCGCCAGCGGCCCCGCCAGGAGCTCTGGAAACACCATATATTTT
TRBJ2-3	NA	TRBV5-8	NA	CASSLGSVAVTDTQYF	TGTGCCAGCAGCTTGGGCTCAGTGGCGGTCACAGATACGCAGTATTTT
TRBJ1-3	NA	TRBV18	NA	CASSPRISGNTIYF	TGTGCCAGCTCACCACGCATCTCTGGAAACACCATATATTTT
TRBJ2-5	TRBD2	TRBV11-3	NA	CASRGSGRGETQYF	TGTGCCAGCAGGGGGAGCGGGAGAGGGGAGACCCAGTACTTC
TRBJ2-2	NA	TRBV5-1	NA	CASRQEGFTGELFF	TGCGCCAGCAGACAGGAGGGGTTCACCGGGGAGCTGTTTTTT
TRBJ1-4	NA	TRBV6-2/TRBV6-3	NA	CASSYLAANEKLFF	TGTGCCAGCAGCTATCTCGCGGCTAATGAAAAACTGTTTTTT
TRBJ1-5	NA	TRBV14	NA	CASSQDNQPQHF	TGTGCCAGCAGCCAAGATAATCAGCCCCAGCATTTT
TRBJ1-5	NA	TRBV24-1	NA	CATSYMGNQPQHF	TGTGCCACCAGCTATATGGGCAATCAGCCCCAGCATTTT
TRBJ2-3	NA	TRBV12-3/TRBV12-4	NA	CASSLGTSDTQYF	TGTGCCAGCAGCCTAGGGACATCAGATACGCAGTATTTT
TRBJ2-7	TRBD2	TRBV19	NA	CASSSLAGNSYEQYF	TGTGCCAGTAGTAGCCTAGCGGGGAACTCCTACGAGCAGTACTTC
TRBJ2-7	NA	TRBV5-1	NA	CASSLGSGNAYEQYF	TGCGCCAGCAGCTTGGGCTCAGGGAATGCCTACGAGCAGTACTTC
TRBJ1-1	NA	TRBV10-2	NA	CASSWGSTEAFF	TGCGCCAGCAGTTGGGGTAGCACTGAAGCTTTCTTT
TRBJ2-7	NA	TRBV5-1	NA	CASRENRLAKGQYF	TGCGCCAGCCGCGAAAACAGGTTGGCGAAGGGGCAGTACTTC
TRBJ1-5	TRBD1	TRBV7-2	NA	CASSLRAGQAGNQPQHF	TGTGCCAGCAGCTTAAGGGCCGGACAGGCGGGGAATCAGCCCCAGCATTTT
TRBJ1-2	NA	TRBV7-2	once	CASSLGPGRGYTF	TGTGCCAGCAGCTTAGGACCTGGGCGCGGCTACACCTTC
TRBJ1-2	NA	TRBV5-8	NA	CASSFRQGQNYGYTF	TGTGCCAGCAGCTTTAGGCAGGGGCAGAACTATGGCTACACCTTC
TRBJ2-1	TRBD2	TRBV9	NA	CASSPPWGGGPQFF	TGTGCCAGCAGCCCGCCTTGGGGGGGAGGGCCTCAGTTCTTC
TRBJ2-7	NA	TRBV27	NA	CASSLSSGAYEQYF	TGTGCCAGCAGTTTATCTTCTGGAGCCTACGAGCAGTACTTC
TRBJ1-2	NA	TRBV2	NA	CASSARQTSITNYGYTF	TGTGCCAGCAGTGCTCGGCAGACATCGATTACTAACTATGGCTACACCTTC
TRBJ2-7	NA	TRBV5-1	NA	CASSLAGIEQYF	TGCGCCAGCAGCTTGGCAGGGATCGAGCAGTACTTC
TRBJ2-3	NA	TRBV6-5	NA	CASRAGGSTDTQYF	TGTGCCAGCAGAGCCGGGGGTAGCACAGATACGCAGTATTTT
TRBJ1-5	NA	TRBV7-8	few	CASSPAVDQPQHF	TGTGCCAGCAGCCCGGCGGTAGATCAGCCCCAGCATTTT
TRBJ2-3	NA	TRBV12-3/TRBV12-4	NA	CASSLPPDTQYF	TGTGCCAGCAGTTTACCCCCAGATACGCAGTATTTT
TRBJ1-2	TRBD1	TRBV3-1/TRBV3-2	NA	CASRDDRGRAYGYTF	TGTGCCAGCAGAGATGACAGGGGGCGCGCCTATGGCTACACCTTC
TRBJ1-6	NA	TRBV18	NA	CASSREMDRSF	TGTGCCAGCTCCCGCGAAATGGACAGAAGTTTT
TRBJ2-7	NA	TRBV7-2	NA	CASQGLGSYEQYF	TGTGCCAGCCAGGGCCTCGGCTCCTACGAGCAGTACTTC
TRBJ1-2	NA	TRBV18	NA	CASSPPEGPFSYGYTF	TGTGCCAGCTCACCACCCGAGGGGCCGTTTAGCTATGGCTACACCTTC
TRBJ2-3	TRBD2	TRBV5-6	NA	CASSLGFTGGPGDTQYF	TGTGCCAGCAGCTTGGGATTTACGGGAGGGCCGGGAGATACGCAGTATTTT